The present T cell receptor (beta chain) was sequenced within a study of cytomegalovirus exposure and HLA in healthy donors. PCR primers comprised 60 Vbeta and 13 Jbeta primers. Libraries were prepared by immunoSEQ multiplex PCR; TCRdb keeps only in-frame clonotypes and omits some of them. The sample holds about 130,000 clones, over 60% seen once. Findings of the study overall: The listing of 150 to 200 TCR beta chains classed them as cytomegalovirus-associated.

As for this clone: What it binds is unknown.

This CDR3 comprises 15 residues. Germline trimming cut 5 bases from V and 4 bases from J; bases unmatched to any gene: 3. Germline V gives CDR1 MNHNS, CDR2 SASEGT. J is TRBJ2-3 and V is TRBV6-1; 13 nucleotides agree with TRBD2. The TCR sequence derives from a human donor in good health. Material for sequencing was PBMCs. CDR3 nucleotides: TGTGCCAGCAGTATACTAGCGGGGGGGGCAGATACGCAGTATTTT. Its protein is CASSILAGGADTQYF.